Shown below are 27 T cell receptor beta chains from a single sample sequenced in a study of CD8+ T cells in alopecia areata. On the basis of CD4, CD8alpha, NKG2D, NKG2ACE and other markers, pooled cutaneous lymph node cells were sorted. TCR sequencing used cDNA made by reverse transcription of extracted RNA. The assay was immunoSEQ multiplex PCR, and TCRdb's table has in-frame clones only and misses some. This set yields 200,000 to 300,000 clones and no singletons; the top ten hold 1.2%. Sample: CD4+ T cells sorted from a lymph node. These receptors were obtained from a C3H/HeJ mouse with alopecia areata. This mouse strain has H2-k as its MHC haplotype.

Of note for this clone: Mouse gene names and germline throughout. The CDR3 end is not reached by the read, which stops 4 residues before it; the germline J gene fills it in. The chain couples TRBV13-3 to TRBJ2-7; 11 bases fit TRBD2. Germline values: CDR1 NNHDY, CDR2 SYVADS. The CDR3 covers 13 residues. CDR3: CASTGLGVYEQYF. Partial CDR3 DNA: TGTGCCAGCACGGGACTGGGGGTTTAT.

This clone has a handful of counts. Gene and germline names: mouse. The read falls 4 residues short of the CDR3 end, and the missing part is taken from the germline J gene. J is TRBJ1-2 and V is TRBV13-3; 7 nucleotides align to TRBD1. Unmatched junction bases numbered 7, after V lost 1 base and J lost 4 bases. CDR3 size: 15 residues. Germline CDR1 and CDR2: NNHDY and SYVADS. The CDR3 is CASSDQGGVGSDYTF. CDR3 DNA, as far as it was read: TGTGCCAGCAGTGATCAGGGGGGAGTAGGCTCC.

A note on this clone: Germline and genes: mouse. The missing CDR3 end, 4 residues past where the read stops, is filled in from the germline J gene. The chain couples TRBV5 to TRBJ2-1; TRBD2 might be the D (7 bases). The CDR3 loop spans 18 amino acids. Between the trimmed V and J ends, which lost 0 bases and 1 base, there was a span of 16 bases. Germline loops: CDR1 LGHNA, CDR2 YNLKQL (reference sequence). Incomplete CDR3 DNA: TGTGCCAGCAGCCAAGATAGGGGGGGAGGATTCAACTATGCT. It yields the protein CASSQDRGGGFNYA. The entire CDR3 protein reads CASSQDRGGGFNYAEQFF.

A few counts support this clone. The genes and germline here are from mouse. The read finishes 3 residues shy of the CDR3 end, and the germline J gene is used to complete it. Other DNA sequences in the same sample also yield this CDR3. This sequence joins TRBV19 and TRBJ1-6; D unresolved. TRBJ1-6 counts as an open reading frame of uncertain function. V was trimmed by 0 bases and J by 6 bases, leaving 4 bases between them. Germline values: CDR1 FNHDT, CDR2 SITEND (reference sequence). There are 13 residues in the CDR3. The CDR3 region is CASSIVGNSPLYF. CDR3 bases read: TGTGCCAGCAGTATAGTGGGTAATTCGCCC.

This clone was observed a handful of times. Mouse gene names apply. Partial CDR3 DNA: TGTGCCAGCAGTGATGGCCGGGGGGGAAGTGCAGAA. Translated: CASSDGRGGSAE. The full CDR3 sequence reads CASSDGRGGSAETLYF. This rearrangement joins TRBV13-3 to TRBJ2-3, with TRBD2 identical over 7 bases. The read terminates 4 residues before the CDR3 end, so the remaining end is supplied by the germline J gene. Germline V gene data show CDR1 as NNHDY and CDR2 as SYVADS. Trimming removed 0 bases from V and 0 bases from J; junction bases left unmatched: 4. The CDR3 spans 16 residues.

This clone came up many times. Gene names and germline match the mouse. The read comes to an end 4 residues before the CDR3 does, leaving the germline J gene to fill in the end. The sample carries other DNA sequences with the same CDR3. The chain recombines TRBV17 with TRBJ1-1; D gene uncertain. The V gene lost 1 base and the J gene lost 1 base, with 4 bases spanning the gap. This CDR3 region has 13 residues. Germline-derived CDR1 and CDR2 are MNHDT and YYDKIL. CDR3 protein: CASSRGQNTEVFF. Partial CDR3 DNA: TGTGCTAGCAGTAGAGGTCAAAACACA.

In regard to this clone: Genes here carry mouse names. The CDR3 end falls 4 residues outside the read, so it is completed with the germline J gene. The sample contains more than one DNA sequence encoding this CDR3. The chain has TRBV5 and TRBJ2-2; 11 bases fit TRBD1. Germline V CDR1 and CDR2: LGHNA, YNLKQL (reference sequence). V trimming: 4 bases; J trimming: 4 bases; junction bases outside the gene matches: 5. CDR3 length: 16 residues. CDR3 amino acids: CASSPRDRGGTGQLYF. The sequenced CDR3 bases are TGTGCCAGCAGCCCCCGGGACAGGGGGGGCACCGGG.

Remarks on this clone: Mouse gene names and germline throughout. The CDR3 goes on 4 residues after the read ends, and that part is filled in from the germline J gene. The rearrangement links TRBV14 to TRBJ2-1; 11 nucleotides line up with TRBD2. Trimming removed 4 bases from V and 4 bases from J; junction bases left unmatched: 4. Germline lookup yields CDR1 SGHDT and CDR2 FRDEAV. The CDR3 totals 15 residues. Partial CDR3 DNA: TGTGCCAGCAGTCCGGGACTGGGGGTGTATGCT. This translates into CASSPGLGVYA. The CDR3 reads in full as CASSPGLGVYAEQFF.

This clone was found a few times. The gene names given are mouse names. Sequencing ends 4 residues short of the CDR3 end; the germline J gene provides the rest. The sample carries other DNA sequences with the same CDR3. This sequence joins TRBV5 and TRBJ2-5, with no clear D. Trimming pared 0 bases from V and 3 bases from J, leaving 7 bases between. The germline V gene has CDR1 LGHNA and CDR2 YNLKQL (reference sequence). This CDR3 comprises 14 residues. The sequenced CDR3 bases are TGTGCCAGCAGCCAAGAAGACTCTCAAGAC. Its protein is CASSQEDSQD. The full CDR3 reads CASSQEDSQDTQYF.

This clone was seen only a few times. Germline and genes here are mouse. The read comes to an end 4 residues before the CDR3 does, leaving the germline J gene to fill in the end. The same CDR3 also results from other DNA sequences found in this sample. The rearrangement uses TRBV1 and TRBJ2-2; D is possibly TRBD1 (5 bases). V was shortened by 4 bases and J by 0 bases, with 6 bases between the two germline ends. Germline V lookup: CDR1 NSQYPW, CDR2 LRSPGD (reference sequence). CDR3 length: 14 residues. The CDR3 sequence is CTCSGQSNTGQLYF. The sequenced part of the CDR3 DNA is TGCACCTGCAGTGGACAGTCAAACACCGGG.

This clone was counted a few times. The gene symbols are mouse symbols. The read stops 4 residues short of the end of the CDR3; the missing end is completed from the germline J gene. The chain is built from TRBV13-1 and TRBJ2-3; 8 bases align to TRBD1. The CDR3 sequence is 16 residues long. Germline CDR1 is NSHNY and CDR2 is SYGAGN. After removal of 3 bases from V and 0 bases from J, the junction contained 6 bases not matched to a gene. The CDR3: CASSGIQGASAETLYF. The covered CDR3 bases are TGTGCCAGCAGTGGGATCCAGGGGGCTAGTGCAGAA.

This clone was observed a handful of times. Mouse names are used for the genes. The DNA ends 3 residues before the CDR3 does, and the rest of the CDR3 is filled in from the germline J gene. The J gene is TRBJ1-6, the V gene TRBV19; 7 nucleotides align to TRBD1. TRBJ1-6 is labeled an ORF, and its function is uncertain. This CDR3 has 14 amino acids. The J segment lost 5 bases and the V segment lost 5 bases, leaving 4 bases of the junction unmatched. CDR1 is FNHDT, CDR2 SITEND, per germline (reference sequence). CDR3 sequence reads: CASRPRGDNSPLYF. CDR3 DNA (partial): TGTGCCAGCAGACCCAGGGGGGATAATTCGCCC.

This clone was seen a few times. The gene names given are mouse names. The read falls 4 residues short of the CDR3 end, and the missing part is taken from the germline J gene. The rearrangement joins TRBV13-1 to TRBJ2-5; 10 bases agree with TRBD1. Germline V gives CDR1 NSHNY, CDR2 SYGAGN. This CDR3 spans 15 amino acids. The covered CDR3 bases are TGTGCCAGCAGTGCCCCGGGACAGGGGAGGGAC. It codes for CASSAPGQGRD. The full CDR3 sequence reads CASSAPGQGRDTQYF.

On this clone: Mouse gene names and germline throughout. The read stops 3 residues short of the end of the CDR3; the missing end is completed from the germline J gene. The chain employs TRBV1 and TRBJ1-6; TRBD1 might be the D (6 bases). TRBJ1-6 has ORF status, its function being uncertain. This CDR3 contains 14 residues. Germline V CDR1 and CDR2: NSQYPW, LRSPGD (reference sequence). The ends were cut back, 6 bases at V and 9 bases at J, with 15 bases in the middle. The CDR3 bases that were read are TGCACCTGCAGACCCGGGACACGGGTTTCGCCC. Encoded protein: CTCRPGTRVSP. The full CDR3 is CTCRPGTRVSPLYF.

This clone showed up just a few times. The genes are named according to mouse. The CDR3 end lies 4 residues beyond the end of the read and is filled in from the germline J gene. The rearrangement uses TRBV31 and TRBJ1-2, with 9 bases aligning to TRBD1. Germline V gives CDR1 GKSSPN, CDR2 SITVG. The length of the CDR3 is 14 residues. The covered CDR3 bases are TGTGCCTGGAGTCCCGGGACAGGGAAGGGC. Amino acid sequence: CAWSPGTGKG. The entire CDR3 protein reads CAWSPGTGKGDYTF. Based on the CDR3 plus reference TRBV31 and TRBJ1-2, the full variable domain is AQTIHQWPVAEIKAVGSPLSLGCTIKGKSSPNLYWYWQATGGTLQQLFYSITVGQVESVVQLNLSASRPKDDQFILSTEKLLLSHSGFYLCAWSPGTGKGDYTFGSGTRLLVI.

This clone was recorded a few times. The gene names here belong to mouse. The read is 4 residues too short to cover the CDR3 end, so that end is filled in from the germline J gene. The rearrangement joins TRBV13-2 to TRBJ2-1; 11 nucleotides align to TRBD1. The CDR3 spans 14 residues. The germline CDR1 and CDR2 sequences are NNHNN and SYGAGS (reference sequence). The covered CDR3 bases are TGTGCCAGCGGTGGACGGACAGGGGGCGCT. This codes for CASGGRTGGA. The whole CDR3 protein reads CASGGRTGGAEQFF.

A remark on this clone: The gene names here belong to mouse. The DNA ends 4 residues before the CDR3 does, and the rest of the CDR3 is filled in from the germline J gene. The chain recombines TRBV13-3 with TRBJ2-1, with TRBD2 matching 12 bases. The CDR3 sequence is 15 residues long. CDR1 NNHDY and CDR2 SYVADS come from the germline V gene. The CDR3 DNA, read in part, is TGTGCCAGCAGGGGAATGGGACTGGGGGGAGCT. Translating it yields CASRGMGLGGA. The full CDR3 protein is CASRGMGLGGAEQFF.

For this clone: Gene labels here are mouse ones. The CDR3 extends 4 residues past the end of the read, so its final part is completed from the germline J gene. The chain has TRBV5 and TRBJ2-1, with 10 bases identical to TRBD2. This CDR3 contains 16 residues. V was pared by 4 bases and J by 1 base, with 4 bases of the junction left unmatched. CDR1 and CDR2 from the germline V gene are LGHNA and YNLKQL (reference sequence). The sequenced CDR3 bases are TGTGCCAGCAGCCTCCCGACTGGGGGGAACTATGCT. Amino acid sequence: CASSLPTGGNYA. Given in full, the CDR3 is CASSLPTGGNYAEQFF.

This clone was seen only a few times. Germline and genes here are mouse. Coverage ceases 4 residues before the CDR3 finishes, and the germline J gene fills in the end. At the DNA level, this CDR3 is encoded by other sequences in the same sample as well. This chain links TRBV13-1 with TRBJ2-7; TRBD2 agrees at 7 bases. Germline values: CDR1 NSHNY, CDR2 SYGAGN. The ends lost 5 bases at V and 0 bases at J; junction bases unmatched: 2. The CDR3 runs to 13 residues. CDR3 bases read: TGTGCCAGCAGAGTGGGGGGCTCCTAT. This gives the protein CASRVGGSY. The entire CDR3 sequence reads CASRVGGSYEQYF.

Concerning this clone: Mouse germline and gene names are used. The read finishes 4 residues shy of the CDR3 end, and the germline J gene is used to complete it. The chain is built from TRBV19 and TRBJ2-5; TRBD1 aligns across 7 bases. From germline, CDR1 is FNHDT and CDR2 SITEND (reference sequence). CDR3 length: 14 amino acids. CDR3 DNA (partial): TGTGCCAGCAGGATCTCGACAGGGAGGGAC. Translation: CASRISTGRD. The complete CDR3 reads CASRISTGRDTQYF.

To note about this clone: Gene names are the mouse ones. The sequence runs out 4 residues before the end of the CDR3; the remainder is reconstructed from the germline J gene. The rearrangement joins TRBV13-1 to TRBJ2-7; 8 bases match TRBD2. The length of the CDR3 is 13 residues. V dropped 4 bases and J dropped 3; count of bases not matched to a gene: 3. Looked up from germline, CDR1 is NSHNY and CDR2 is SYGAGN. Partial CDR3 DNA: TGTGCCAGCAGTTCTGGGGGGAACTAT. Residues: CASSSGGNY. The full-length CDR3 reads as CASSSGGNYEQYF.

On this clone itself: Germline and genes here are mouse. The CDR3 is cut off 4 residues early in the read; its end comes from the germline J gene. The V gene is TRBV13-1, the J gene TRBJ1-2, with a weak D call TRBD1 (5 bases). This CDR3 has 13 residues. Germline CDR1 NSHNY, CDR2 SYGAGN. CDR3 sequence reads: CASSDWGRSDYTF. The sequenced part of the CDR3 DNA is TGTGCCAGCAGTGATTGGGGGAGGTCC.

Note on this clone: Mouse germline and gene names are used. The sequenced CDR3 bases are TGTGCCAGCAGCCAAGAAAGCTGGGCAAACACCGGG. Its translation is CASSQESWANTG. The entire CDR3 protein is CASSQESWANTGQLYF. The rearrangement uses TRBV5 and TRBJ2-2; tentative D call: TRBD2 (5 bases). The CDR3 is cut off 4 residues early in the read; its end comes from the germline J gene. Trimming stripped 0 bases from V and 0 bases from J, with 8 bases between. CDR1 LGHNA and CDR2 YNLKQL come from the germline V gene (reference sequence). This CDR3 region has 16 residues.

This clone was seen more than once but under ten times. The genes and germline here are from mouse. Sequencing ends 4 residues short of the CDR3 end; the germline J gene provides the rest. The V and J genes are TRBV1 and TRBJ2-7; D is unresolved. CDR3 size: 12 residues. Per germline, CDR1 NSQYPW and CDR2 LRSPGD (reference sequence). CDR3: CTCSAQQYEQYF. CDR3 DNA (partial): TGCACCTGCAGTGCCCAACAATAT.

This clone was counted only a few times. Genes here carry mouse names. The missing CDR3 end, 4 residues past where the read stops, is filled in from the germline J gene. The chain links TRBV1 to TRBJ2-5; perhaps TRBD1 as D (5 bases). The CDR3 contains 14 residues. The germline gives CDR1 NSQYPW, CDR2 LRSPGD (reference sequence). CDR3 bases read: TGCACCTGCAGTGCGCAGGGTGTCGGGGAC. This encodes CTCSAQGVGD. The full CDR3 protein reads CTCSAQGVGDTQYF.

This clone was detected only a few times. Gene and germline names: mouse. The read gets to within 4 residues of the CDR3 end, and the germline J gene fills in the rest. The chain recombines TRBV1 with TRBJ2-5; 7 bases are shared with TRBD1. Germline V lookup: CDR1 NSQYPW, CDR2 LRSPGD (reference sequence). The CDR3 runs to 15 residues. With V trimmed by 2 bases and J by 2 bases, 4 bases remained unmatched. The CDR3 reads CTCSARQGGQDTQYF. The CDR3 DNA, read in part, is TGCACCTGCAGTGCACGACAGGGCGGCCAAGAC.

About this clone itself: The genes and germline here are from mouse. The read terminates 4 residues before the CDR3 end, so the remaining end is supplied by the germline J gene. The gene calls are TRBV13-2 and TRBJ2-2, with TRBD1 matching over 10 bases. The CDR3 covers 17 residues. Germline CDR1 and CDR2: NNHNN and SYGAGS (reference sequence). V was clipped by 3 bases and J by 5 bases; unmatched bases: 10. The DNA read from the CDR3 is TGTGCCAGCGGTGGCCTCCGGGACAGGGGAGAAACCGGG. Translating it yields CASGGLRDRGETG. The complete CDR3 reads CASGGLRDRGETGQLYF.